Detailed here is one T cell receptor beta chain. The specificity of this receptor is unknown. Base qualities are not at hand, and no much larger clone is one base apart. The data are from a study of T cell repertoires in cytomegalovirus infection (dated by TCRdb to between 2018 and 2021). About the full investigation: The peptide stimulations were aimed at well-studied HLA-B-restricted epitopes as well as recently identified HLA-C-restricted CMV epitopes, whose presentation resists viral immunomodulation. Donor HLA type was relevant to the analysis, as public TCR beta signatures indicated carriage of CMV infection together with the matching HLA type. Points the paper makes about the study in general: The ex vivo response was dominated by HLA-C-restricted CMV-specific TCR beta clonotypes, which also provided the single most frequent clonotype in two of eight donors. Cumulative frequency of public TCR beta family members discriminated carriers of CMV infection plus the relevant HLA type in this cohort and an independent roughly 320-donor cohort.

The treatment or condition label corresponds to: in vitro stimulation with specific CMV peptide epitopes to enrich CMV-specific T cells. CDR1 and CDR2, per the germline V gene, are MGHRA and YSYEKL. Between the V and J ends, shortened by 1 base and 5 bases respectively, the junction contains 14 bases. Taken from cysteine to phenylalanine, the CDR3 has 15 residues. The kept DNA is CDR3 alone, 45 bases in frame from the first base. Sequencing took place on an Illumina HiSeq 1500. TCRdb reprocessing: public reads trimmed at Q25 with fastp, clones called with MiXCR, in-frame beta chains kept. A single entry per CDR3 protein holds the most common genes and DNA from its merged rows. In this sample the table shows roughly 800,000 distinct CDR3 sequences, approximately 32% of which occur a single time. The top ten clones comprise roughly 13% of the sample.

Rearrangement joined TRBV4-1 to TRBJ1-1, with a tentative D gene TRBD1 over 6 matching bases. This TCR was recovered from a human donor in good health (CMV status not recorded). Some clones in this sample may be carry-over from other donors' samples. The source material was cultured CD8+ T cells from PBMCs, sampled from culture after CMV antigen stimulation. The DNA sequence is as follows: TGCGCCAGCAGCCAAGCCCCGGGGGCAGGTACTGAAGCTTTCTTT. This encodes CASSQAPGAGTEAFF.